The TCR beta chain under discussion was sequenced for a study of blood T cell repertoires in COVID-19. Study-level information: Samples of COVID-19 (acute and convalescent) were obtained from the United States, Italy and Spain.

Under the authors' procedure: Nucleated cell counts were estimated from reference gene primer amplification. Sequenced by immunoSEQ multiplex PCR; TCRdb stores in-frame clones only, minus some. For V, J and clone size, that table is used; D and trimming come from the DNA. The profile shows roughly 250,000 clones, about nine tenths of them singletons. Germline CDR1 and CDR2: LNHDA and SQIVND (reference sequence). Trimming took 6 bases from V and 10 from J, leaving 24 bases between them. This CDR3 is 15 amino acids long. The study recruited people aged roughly 18 to 95 years across around 24 US areas. Allocation to cohorts depended on clinical history reported by the participants.

The sequencing input was PBMCs or T cells enriched from blood (not recorded which). This TCR derives from a woman younger than 45 with acute COVID-19. The chain uses TRBV19 and TRBJ1-1; the D gene is possibly TRBD1 (6 bases). The CDR3 region is CASRPIGGYSGAAFF. CDR3 sequence (DNA): TGTGCCAGTAGACCCATAGGGGGATACAGCGGTGCAGCTTTCTTT.